This record concerns one T cell receptor (beta chain) sequence. This entry comes from a study of blood T cell repertoires in COVID-19. Whole-study context: The United States, Italy and Spain provided the acute and convalescent COVID-19 samples. From T cells, B-cell-depleted T cells, or PBMCs came the material, which was cDNA or gDNA.

Deletions cut 2 bases from V and 0 bases from J, with 7 bases between. This CDR3 comprises 14 residues. From germline, CDR1 is MGHRA and CDR2 YSYEKL. Per the original methods: Reference gene primer amplification yielded estimated nucleated cell counts. Assay used: immunoSEQ multiplex PCR; TCRdb lists only in-frame clones, some missing. V and J calls and clone size are copied from that table; D and trimming were computed from the DNA. Among around 88,000 clones listed, around 80% were seen once. Sequencing was done on a sample of peripheral blood. The sequence derives from a man aged 45 to 65 who had recovered from COVID-19. J is TRBJ1-1 and V is TRBV4-1; possibly TRBD1 for D (5 bases). The CDR3 spells CASSQRGVNTEAFF. DNA of the CDR3: TGCGCCAGCAGCCAACGGGGGGTGAACACTGAAGCTTTCTTT.